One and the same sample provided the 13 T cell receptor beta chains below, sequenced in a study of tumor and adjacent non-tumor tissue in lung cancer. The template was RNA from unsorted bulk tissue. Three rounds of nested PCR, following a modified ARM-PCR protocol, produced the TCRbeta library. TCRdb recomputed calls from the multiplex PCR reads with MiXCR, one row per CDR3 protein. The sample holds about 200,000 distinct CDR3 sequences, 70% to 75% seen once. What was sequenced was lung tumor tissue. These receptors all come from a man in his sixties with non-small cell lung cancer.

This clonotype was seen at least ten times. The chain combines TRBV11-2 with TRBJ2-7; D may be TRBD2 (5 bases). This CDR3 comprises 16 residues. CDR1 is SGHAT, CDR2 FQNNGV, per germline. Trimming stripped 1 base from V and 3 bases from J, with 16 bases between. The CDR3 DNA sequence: TGTGCCAGCAGCTTAGTCTTTCCTAGCAGGAACTACGAGCAGTACTTC. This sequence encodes CASSLVFPSRNYEQYF.

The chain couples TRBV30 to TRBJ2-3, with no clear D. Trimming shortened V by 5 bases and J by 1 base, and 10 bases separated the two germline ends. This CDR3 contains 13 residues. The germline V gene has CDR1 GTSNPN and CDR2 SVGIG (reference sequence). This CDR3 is CAWDQARTDTQYF. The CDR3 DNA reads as TGTGCCTGGGACCAGGCGCGCACAGATACGCAGTATTTT.

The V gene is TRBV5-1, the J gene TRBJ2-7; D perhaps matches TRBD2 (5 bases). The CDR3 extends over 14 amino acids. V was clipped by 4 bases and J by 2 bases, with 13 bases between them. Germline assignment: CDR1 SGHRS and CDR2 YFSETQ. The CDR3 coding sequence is TGCGCCAGCAGCCCAAGCGGCCCCGCCTACGAGCAGTACTTC. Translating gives CASSPSGPAYEQYF.

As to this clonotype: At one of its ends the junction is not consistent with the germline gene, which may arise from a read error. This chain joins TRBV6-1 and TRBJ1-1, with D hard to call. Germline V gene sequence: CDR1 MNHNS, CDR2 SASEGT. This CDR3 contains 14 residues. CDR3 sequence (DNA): TGTACCAGCAGTTTTGCTTTTTCGAACACTGAAGCCTTCTTT. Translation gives CTSSFAFSNTEAFF.

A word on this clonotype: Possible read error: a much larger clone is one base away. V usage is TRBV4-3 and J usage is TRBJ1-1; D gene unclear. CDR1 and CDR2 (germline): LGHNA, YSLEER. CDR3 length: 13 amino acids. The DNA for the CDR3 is TGCGCCAGCGGCCAAGCCAGGAACACTGAAGCTTTCTTT. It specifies CASGQARNTEAFF.

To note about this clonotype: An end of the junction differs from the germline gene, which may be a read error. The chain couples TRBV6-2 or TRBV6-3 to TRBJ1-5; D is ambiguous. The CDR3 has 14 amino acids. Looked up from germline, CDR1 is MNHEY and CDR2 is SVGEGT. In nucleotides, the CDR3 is TGTGCTAGCAGTAGCGGACGGGGCAATCAGCCCCAGCATTTT. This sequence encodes CASSSGRGNQPQHF.

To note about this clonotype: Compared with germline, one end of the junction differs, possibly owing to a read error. The CDR3: CASGLGRDNSPLYF. In DNA form, the CDR3 reads TGTGCCAGCGGTCTCGGGAGGGATAATTCACCCCTCTACTTT. The chain has TRBV4-2 and TRBJ1-6; no clear D. The CDR3 contains 14 residues. Germline CDR1 and CDR2: LGHNA and YNFKEQ.

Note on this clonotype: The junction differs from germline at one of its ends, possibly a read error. CDR3 sequence (DNA): TGTGCCAGCAGTCGCCGACATACAGGGTTTGCAGATAGGCAGTATTTT. It translates to CASSRRHTGFADRQYF. This chain joins TRBV12-3 or TRBV12-4 and TRBJ2-3; tentative D call: TRBD1 (6 bases). The CDR3 is made up of 16 amino acids.

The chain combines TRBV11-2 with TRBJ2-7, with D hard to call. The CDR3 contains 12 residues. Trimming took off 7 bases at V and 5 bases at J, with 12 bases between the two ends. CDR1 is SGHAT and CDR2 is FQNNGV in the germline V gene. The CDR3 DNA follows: TGTGCCAGCACCACCAGCACAGACGAGCAGTACTTC. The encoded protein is CASTTSTDEQYF.

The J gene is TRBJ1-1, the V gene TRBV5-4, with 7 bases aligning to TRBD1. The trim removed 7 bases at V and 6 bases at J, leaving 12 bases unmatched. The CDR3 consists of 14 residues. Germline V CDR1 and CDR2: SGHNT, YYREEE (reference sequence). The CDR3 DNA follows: TGTGCCAGCCGCGCTACAGGGGAGCGTGCTGAAGCTTTCTTT. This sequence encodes CASRATGERAEAFF.

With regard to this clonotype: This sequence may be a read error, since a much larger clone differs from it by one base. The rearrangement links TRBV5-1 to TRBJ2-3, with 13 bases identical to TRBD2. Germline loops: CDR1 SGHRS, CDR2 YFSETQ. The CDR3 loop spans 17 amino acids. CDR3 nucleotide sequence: TGCGCCAACAGCTGGGGACTAGCGGGAAAAAACACAGATACGCAGTATTTT. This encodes CANSWGLAGKNTDTQYF.

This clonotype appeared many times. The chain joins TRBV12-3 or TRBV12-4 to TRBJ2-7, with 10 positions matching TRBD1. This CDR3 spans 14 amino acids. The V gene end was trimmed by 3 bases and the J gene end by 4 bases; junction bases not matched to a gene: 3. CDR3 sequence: CASSLAGQGYEQYF. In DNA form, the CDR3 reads TGTGCCAGCAGTTTGGCGGGACAGGGGTACGAGCAGTACTTC.

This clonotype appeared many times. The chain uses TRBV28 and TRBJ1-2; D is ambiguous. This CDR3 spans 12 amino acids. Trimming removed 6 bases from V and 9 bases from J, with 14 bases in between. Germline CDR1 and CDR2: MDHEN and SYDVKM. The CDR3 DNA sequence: TGTGCCAGCAGGGGAATGGGGTTTCGCTACACCTTC. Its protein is CASRGMGFRYTF.